A single sample gave rise to the 23 T cell receptor beta chains below, sequenced in a study of blood T cell repertoires in COVID-19. Using immunoSEQ multiplex PCR, the repertoire was profiled, and TCRdb retains in-frame clones only, with some absent. Of fewer than 350,000 clones in the sample, about 86% were seen once. The sample taken for sequencing was peripheral blood. All receptors derive from a woman under 40 with COVID-19, enrolled during active disease.

The chain links TRBV5-6 to TRBJ1-2; D might be TRBD1 (6 bases). Germline V lookup: CDR1 SGHDT, CDR2 YYEEEE. The CDR3 runs to 17 residues. V was shortened by 2 bases and J by 4 bases, with 21 bases between the two germline ends. The CDR3 sequence is CASSFRSQGSSFYGYTF. The CDR3 DNA sequence: TGTGCCAGCAGCTTTAGATCACAGGGATCCTCTTTCTATGGCTACACCTTC.

The V and J genes are TRBV13 and TRBJ1-2; a possible D gene is TRBD1 (6 bases). There are 15 residues in the CDR3. Germline V gene data show CDR1 as PRHDT and CDR2 as FYEKMQ (reference sequence). V dropped 4 bases and J dropped 4 bases, with 16 bases sitting between them. The CDR3 DNA sequence: TGTGCCAGCAGCTATCTAGTCGGGGGGCTCTATGGCTACACCTTC. This gives the protein CASSYLVGGLYGYTF.

The J gene is TRBJ2-1, the V gene TRBV4-1; tentative D call: TRBD1 (6 bases). Germline lookup yields CDR1 MGHRA and CDR2 YSYEKL. Trimming cost V 0 bases and J 12 bases, with 12 bases left between them. The CDR3 is 13 residues long. The CDR3 coding sequence is TGCGCCAGCAGCCAAGAGCAGGGGCAGGGGCAGTTCTTC. It translates to CASSQEQGQGQFF.

The V and J genes are TRBV12-3 or TRBV12-4 and TRBJ2-7, with 8 bases aligning to TRBD2. V shed 6 bases, J shed 5 bases, and the junction held 6 bases outside the gene matches. The CDR3 runs to 13 residues. As DNA, the CDR3 is TGTGCCAGCAGAGGCGGGGGGCGGGACGAGCAGTACTTC. Protein sequence: CASRGGGRDEQYF.

V gene TRBV12-3 or TRBV12-4 combines with J gene TRBJ2-1, with D perhaps matching TRBD2 (5 bases). The V gene lost 6 bases and the J gene lost 9 bases, with 12 bases spanning the gap. This CDR3 comprises 12 residues. As DNA, the CDR3 is TGTGCCAGCAGGGTGGGGAGCCGTGAGCAGTTCTTC. The encoded protein is CASRVGSREQFF.

CDR3 coding DNA: TGTGCCAGTAAGGGGTTTCAGGGCTATGGCTACACCTTC. The encoded protein is CASKGFQGYGYTF. The chain recombines TRBV19 with TRBJ1-2; TRBD1 is a possible D gene (5 bases). The CDR3 consists of 13 residues. V was trimmed by 7 bases and J by 4 bases, leaving 13 bases between them. Germline V CDR1 and CDR2: LNHDA, SQIVND (reference sequence).

The rearrangement links TRBV19 to TRBJ2-2; 7 positions match TRBD1. The V and J ends lost 7 bases and 2 bases, in that order; junction bases with no gene match: 10. CDR3 size: 16 residues. Germline assignment: CDR1 LNHDA and CDR2 SQIVND (reference sequence). DNA of the CDR3: TGTGCCAGTACCACCCACAGGGGCCGAAACACCGGGGAGCTGTTTTTT. Protein product: CASTTHRGRNTGELFF. The full variable domain, in which reference TRBV19 and TRBJ2-2 provide the parts outside the CDR3, is DGGITQSPKYLFRKEGQNVTLSCEQNLNHDAMYWYRQDPGQGLRLIYYSQIVNDFQKGDIAEGYSVSREKKESFPLTVTSAQKNPTAFYLCASTTHRGRNTGELFFGEGSRLTVL.

The chain is built from TRBV27 and TRBJ1-2, with TRBD1 identical over 8 bases. Germline trimming cut 6 bases from V and 1 base from J; bases unmatched to any gene: 7. CDR1 is MNHEY, CDR2 SMNVEV, per germline (reference sequence). The CDR3 runs 15 residues. CDR3 coding DNA: TGTGCCAGCAGATACACAGGGGGACTTAACTATGGCTACACCTTC. As protein: CASRYTGGLNYGYTF.

The chain is built from TRBV27 and TRBJ1-6, with D hard to call. V was clipped by 3 bases and J by 0 bases, with 9 bases between them. CDR1 is MNHEY and CDR2 is SMNVEV in the germline V gene (reference sequence). There are 16 residues in the CDR3. The DNA of the CDR3 is TGTGCCAGCAGTTTGATAGCCAGCTCCTATAATTCACCCCTCCACTTT. Translated, it gives CASSLIASSYNSPLHF.

This chain connects TRBV10-2 to TRBJ2-7, with 7 bases matching TRBD1. This CDR3 has 11 residues. Germline values: CDR1 WSHSY, CDR2 SAAADI. Trimming took 10 bases from V and 4 from J; bases not matched to a gene: 4. In DNA form, the CDR3 reads TGCGCCACCCGGACAGGTTACGAGCAGTACTTC. Its translation: CATRTGYEQYF.

V gene TRBV7-9 combines with J gene TRBJ1-2, with D possibly being TRBD1 (5 bases). Trimming removed 5 bases at V and 4 bases at J, with 14 bases between. Germline lookup yields CDR1 SEHNR and CDR2 FQNEAQ (reference sequence). This CDR3 contains 14 residues. CDR3: CASSRAGISYGYTF. The CDR3 coding sequence is TGTGCCAGCAGCCGCGCAGGGATATCCTATGGCTACACCTTC.

This sequence joins TRBV15 and TRBJ2-7; possible D gene TRBD1, 6 bases. The CDR3 extends over 16 amino acids. Between the trimmed V and J ends, which lost 0 bases and 2 bases, there was a span of 14 bases. From germline, CDR1 is LNHNV and CDR2 YYDKDF (reference sequence). The CDR3 nucleotides are TGTGCCACCAGCAGAGATACGGGAACAGGGCCCTACGAGCAGTACTTC. As protein: CATSRDTGTGPYEQYF.

This clone appeared a single time. V usage is TRBV2 and J usage is TRBJ2-5, with 8 bases identical to TRBD2. With V trimmed by 2 bases and J by 4 bases, 3 bases remained unmatched. The germline gives CDR1 SNHLY, CDR2 FYNNEI. The CDR3 length is 14 residues. Here the CDR3 DNA reads TGTGCCAGCAGTGAAACGGGGACTAGAGAGACCCAGTACTTC. Its protein is CASSETGTRETQYF.

The chain employs TRBV27 and TRBJ2-7; D possibly corresponds to TRBD2 (5 bases). CDR3 size: 15 residues. Deletions cut 1 base from V and 5 bases from J, with 15 bases between. Germline V gene data show CDR1 as MNHEY and CDR2 as SMNVEV (reference sequence). The CDR3: CASSLLLTGINEQYF. CDR3 DNA sequence: TGTGCCAGCAGTTTATTGTTAACGGGGATTAACGAGCAGTACTTC.

This chain joins TRBV6-4 and TRBJ2-3; D is undetermined. The CDR3 has 14 residues. CDR1 is MRHNA and CDR2 is SNTAGT in the germline V gene. Trimming cost V 0 bases and J 7 bases, with 11 bases left between them. The CDR3 coding sequence is TGTGCCAGCAGTGACTCATACTTGTCGAATACGCAGTATTTT. Translation gives CASSDSYLSNTQYF.

J is TRBJ2-3 and V is TRBV24-1, with TRBD1 matching over 7 bases. Germline-derived CDR1 and CDR2 are KGHDR and SFDVKD. With V trimmed by 3 bases and J by 0 bases, 8 bases remained unmatched. The CDR3 has 17 residues. The CDR3 is CATSDPRTGLSTDTQYF. CDR3 coding DNA: TGTGCCACCAGTGATCCCAGGACAGGACTTAGCACAGATACGCAGTATTTT.

This sequence joins TRBV27 and TRBJ2-5; tentatively, D is TRBD2 (6 bases). In germline, CDR1 is MNHEY, CDR2 SMNVEV (reference sequence). The V end was cut by 5 bases, the J end by 3 bases, with 10 bases between. The CDR3 is 13 residues long. The CDR3 region has the DNA TGTGCCAGCAGTCTCTTAGCGGAAGAGACCCAGTACTTC. Translation: CASSLLAEETQYF.

As DNA, the CDR3 is TGTGCCAGCAGCCCGAGCAACCAGGGGGATACGCAGTATTTT. Protein product: CASSPSNQGDTQYF. This chain links TRBV3-1 (or the pseudogene TRBV3-2) with TRBJ2-3, with D possibly matching TRBD1 (6 bases). V lost 4 bases, J lost 6 bases, and 14 bases lay in between. This CDR3 contains 14 residues. Germline CDR1 is LGHDT and CDR2 is YNNKEL (reference sequence).

V is TRBV6-5 and J is TRBJ1-5; unclear D gene. V shed 9 bases and J shed 4 bases, with 16 bases lying between them. The germline V gene encodes CDR1 MNHEY and CDR2 SVGAGI. The CDR3 has 14 amino acids. This CDR3 reads CASSTVTGNQPQHF. CDR3 DNA: TGTGCCAGTAGTACGGTGACGGGTAATCAGCCCCAGCATTTT.

This chain connects TRBV5-6 to TRBJ2-1; weak D call: TRBD1 (7 bases). In germline, CDR1 is SGHDT, CDR2 YYEEEE. Trimming shortened V by 5 bases and J by 8 bases, and 23 bases separated the two germline ends. There are 16 residues in the CDR3. CDR3: CASSYQTGWGADEQFF. The CDR3 DNA follows: TGTGCCAGCAGTTACCAGACAGGGTGGGGGGCAGATGAGCAGTTCTTC.

V is TRBV6-6 and J is TRBJ2-7; possibly TRBD1 for D (6 bases). CDR1 and CDR2 from the germline V gene are MNHNY and SVGAGI (reference sequence). V lost 7 bases, J lost 7 bases, and 17 bases lay in between. The CDR3 length is 13 residues. The CDR3 DNA sequence: TGTGCCAGCACCCCGACAGGCTCTAATGAGCAGTACTTC. Amino acids: CASTPTGSNEQYF.

CDR3 sequence: CASTLGSGHTYEQYF. The CDR3 DNA reads as TGTGCCAGCACGCTAGGGAGCGGGCATACCTACGAGCAGTACTTC. The chain recombines TRBV28 with TRBJ2-7; D is possibly TRBD2 (6 bases). This CDR3 has 15 residues. The V end was cut by 7 bases, the J end by 2 bases, with 18 bases between. CDR1 is MDHEN, CDR2 SYDVKM, per germline.

The chain recombines TRBV14 with TRBJ2-7; D possibly corresponds to TRBD2 (7 bases). The CDR3 consists of 14 residues. The germline V gene has CDR1 SGHDN and CDR2 FVKESK. V was clipped by 5 bases and J by 6 bases, with 17 bases between them. CDR3 region: CASSSRPGGGEQYF. CDR3 nucleotides: TGTGCCAGCAGCTCCCGACCGGGGGGCGGCGAGCAGTACTTC. Full variable domain (remainder filled in from reference TRBV14 and TRBJ2-7): EAGVTQFPSHSVIEKGQTVTLRCDPISGHDNLYWYRRVMGKEIKFLLHFVKESKQDESGMPNNRFLAERTGGTYSTLKVQPAELEDSGVYFCASSSRPGGGEQYFGPGTRLTVT.